This T cell receptor (beta chain) was recovered during a study of cytomegalovirus exposure and HLA in healthy donors. Study-wide results and limits: The study put about 180 TCR beta chains on its list as cytomegalovirus-associated. Rates of TCR association differed by HLA locus in a later analysis, with DRB1 highest and HLA-C lowest.

On this clone: The antigen remains unidentified.

V was shortened by 3 bases and J by 3 bases, with 15 bases between the two germline ends. The length of the CDR3 is 15 residues. Per germline, CDR1 MNHEY and CDR2 SVGAGI. PCR amplification relied on 60 Vbeta primers (plus 13 Jbeta primers). Only in-frame clones appear in the TCRdb table, and some are missing; sequencing was by immunoSEQ multiplex PCR. The specimen's table records about 130,000 clones. The material sequenced was PBMCs. The sequence was obtained from a woman between 55 and 75 years old in good health and CMV-seronegative. The chain combines TRBV6-5 with TRBJ2-7, with a weak D call TRBD2 (6 bases). The chain's CDR3 is CASSYGLRGDYEQYF. The DNA of the CDR3 is TGTGCCAGCAGTTATGGGTTGCGGGGAGACTACGAGCAGTACTTC.